This TCR beta chain was identified in a study of breast tumors, draining lymph nodes, adjacent tissues. Study results and limitations: Tumors had less TCR diversity than lymph nodes, more than nontumor tissue. Compared with basal-like, luminal-like tumors shared significantly more repertoire with nontumor tissue.

On this clonotype: Its matching antigen is unknown.

Axillary draining lymph nodes of breast cancer patients supplied the node samples. TCRdb itself ran the multiplex PCR reads through MiXCR, one entry per CDR3 protein. The sample carries 85,000 to 130,000 distinct CDR3 sequences, more than 25% recorded once. The CDR3 has 16 residues. The V gene's germline CDR1 is MNHEY and CDR2 SVGAGI. With V trimmed by 2 bases and J by 4 bases, 11 bases remained unmatched. This receptor was obtained from a female donor with breast cancer. Some clones in this sample may be carry-over from other donors' samples. This rearrangement joins TRBV6-5 to TRBJ2-7; 7 bases align to TRBD1. Input material: axillary lymph node tissue. In DNA, the CDR3 is TGTGCCAGCAGTTACACGACAGGGCCAGTTAAATACGAGCAGTACTTC. Translating it yields CASSYTTGPVKYEQYF.